These T cell receptor beta chains were read from a single sample in a study of post-analysis software for immune sequencing data. TCRdb re-analysed the PCR reads in MiXCR, keeping a single row per CDR3 protein. The sample lists roughly 400,000 distinct CDR3 sequences, 39% occurring once. The sample comprised blood. All receptors derive from a girl aged 2 to 10 with multiple sclerosis. CDR3s include the opening cysteine and the closing phenylalanine or tryptophan. D genes are given only for firm matches. Clone size is stated in some rows and not others, as once, few, many or a class when expanded.

J,size,V,D,CDR3,DNA
TRBJ2-7,few,TRBV4-3,TRBD2,CASSQDAFSGRPYEQYF,TGCGCCAGCAGCCAAGATGCCTTTAGCGGGAGACCCTACGAGCAGTACTTC
TRBJ1-5,.,TRBV6-6,.,CASSYELGEGQPQHF,TGTGCCAGCAGTTACGAGCTGGGGGAAGGTCAGCCCCAGCATTTT
TRBJ1-2,.,TRBV7-9,TRBD1,CASSPSGTANYGYTF,TGTGCCAGCAGCCCGAGCGGGACAGCTAACTATGGCTACACCTTC
TRBJ1-4,.,TRBV5-5,.,CASSLEGPRGKLFF,TGTGCCAGCAGCTTGGAGGGCCCACGGGGGAAACTGTTTTTT
TRBJ1-4,.,TRBV6-5,.,CASSGETATNEKLFF,TGTGCCAGCAGTGGCGAGACAGCAACTAATGAAAAACTGTTTTTT
TRBJ1-2,many,TRBV5-1,.,CASSWDKTYGYTF,TGCGCCAGCAGCTGGGACAAGACCTATGGCTACACCTTC
TRBJ2-7,few,TRBV7-9,.,CASSSAVAIAPYEQYF,TGTGCCAGCAGCTCGGCGGTGGCGATAGCCCCTTACGAGCAGTACTTC
TRBJ2-1,.,TRBV18,TRBD2,CASSPTSGRAYLNEQFF,TGTGCCAGCTCGCCGACTAGCGGGAGGGCCTATTTGAATGAGCAGTTCTTC
TRBJ2-1,few,TRBV29-1,TRBD1,CSVEDRYVGQGFFNEQFF,TGCAGCGTTGAAGATCGCTACGTCGGACAGGGGTTTTTCAATGAGCAGTTCTTC
TRBJ2-1,few,TRBV20-1,TRBD2,CSAKTSDEQFF,TGCAGTGCAAAGACTAGCGATGAGCAGTTCTTC
TRBJ1-2,.,TRBV5-1,.,CASSLEADPDYGYTF,TGCGCCAGCAGCTTGGAGGCCGACCCGGACTATGGCTACACCTTC
TRBJ2-7,.,TRBV21-1,.,CASSKTSGGAYEQYF,TGTGCCAGCAGCAAAACTAGCGGGGGGGCTTACGAGCAGTACTTC
TRBJ1-1,.,TRBV10-3,.,CAISVEINTEAFF,TGTGCCATCAGTGTTGAAATAAACACTGAAGCTTTCTTT
TRBJ2-6,.,TRBV7-3,.,CASSLNSLLPNVLTF,TGTGCCAGCAGCCTAAATTCTCTATTGCCCAACGTCCTGACTTTC
TRBJ1-6,once,TRBV6-5,.,CASSYGPESPLHF,TGTGCCAGCAGTTACGGGCCGGAATCACCCCTCCACTTT
TRBJ2-1,many,TRBV5-4,TRBD1,CASSRPGTGENNEQFF,TGTGCCAGCAGCCGACCCGGGACAGGGGAAAACAATGAGCAGTTCTTC
TRBJ2-1,few,TRBV7-8,TRBD2,CAGGMSGTYYNEQFF,TGTGCCGGAGGGATGAGCGGGACTTATTACAATGAGCAGTTCTTC
TRBJ1-6,once,TRBV25-1,.,CASSFDGQSPNSPLHF,TGTGCCAGCAGCTTTGACGGGCAGTCTCCTAATTCACCCCTCCACTTT
TRBJ1-5,few,TRBV6-2/TRBV6-3,.,CASNGFNQPQHF,TGTGCCAGCAACGGATTTAATCAGCCCCAGCATTTT
TRBJ1-2,.,TRBV29-1,.,CSVTGNYGYTF,TGCAGCGTGACGGGGAACTATGGCTACACCTTC
TRBJ2-3,.,TRBV2,TRBD1,CASSTRQGRGTDTRYF,TGTGCCAGCAGCACGAGACAGGGACGGGGCACAGATACGCGGTATTTT
TRBJ2-4,.,TRBV28,.,CASSFPAAPAKNIQYF,TGTGCCAGCAGTTTTCCGGCGGCGCCAGCCAAAAACATTCAGTACTTC
TRBJ2-7,.,TRBV29-1,TRBD2,CSVGFGLAVYNEQYF,TGCAGCGTTGGGTTCGGGCTAGCGGTTTACAATGAGCAGTACTTC
TRBJ2-1,few,TRBV28,TRBD1,CASSPPTGVNEQFF,TGTGCCAGCAGTCCCCCGACAGGGGTGAATGAGCAGTTCTTC